This TCR beta chain is from a study of cytomegalovirus exposure and HLA in healthy donors. Those who donated were healthy bone marrow donors. 60 Vbeta and 13 Jbeta primers were used in PCR. Data came from immunoSEQ multiplex PCR; TCRdb stores just in-frame clones and leaves some out. The repertoire holds about 94,000 clones, with over 65% as singletons. This TCR came from a human donor in good health. The material sequenced was PBMCs.

CDR3 DNA sequence: TGTGCCACCAGCAGAGGGGGGGTTCCTTCCTACGAGCAGTACTTC. It yields the protein CATSRGGVPSYEQYF. The chain joins TRBV15 to TRBJ2-7, with TRBD2 as a possible D gene (6 bases). Germline values: CDR1 LNHNV, CDR2 YYDKDF (reference sequence). With 1 base removed from V and 1 base from J, the gap between germline ends came to 11 bases. The CDR3 loop spans 15 amino acids.